This TCR beta chain appears in the sequencing data of a study of blood T cell repertoires in COVID-19. The overall study: COVID-19 samples from acute and convalescent phases originated in the United States, Italy and Spain. T cells, B-cell-depleted T cells, or PBMCs provided the cDNA or gDNA that served as material.

Seattle patient enrollment occurred during active infection, with longitudinal follow-up thereafter. Per the study methods: Amplification of reference gene primers provided the estimated nucleated cell counts. Libraries were prepared by immunoSEQ multiplex PCR; TCRdb keeps only in-frame clonotypes and omits some of them. V, J and clone size are those of that table, while D and trimming were read from the DNA. The table records 270,000 or so clones, 80% to 90% of them present only once. The V gene's germline CDR1 is SQVTM and CDR2 ANQGSEA. The CDR3 covers 21 residues. The trim removed 5 bases at V and 6 bases at J, leaving 27 bases unmatched.

The source material was peripheral blood. This clonotype was obtained from a woman aged 25-40 years with COVID-19, enrolled during active disease. V usage is TRBV29-1 and J usage is TRBJ2-3, with 12 bases matching TRBD2. DNA of the CDR3: TGCAGCGTTTTAAGTTCTTCCAGAATACTAGCGGGGGGCCTCCTTGATGATACGCAGTATTTT. Its translation is CSVLSSSRILAGGLLDDTQYF.